The clone carrying this TCR beta chain was detected only a few times. What it recognizes is unknown. These data come from a study of cytomegalovirus exposure and HLA in healthy donors. Study results and limitations: The majority of TCR sequences were rare, yet some public TCRs appeared in many donors.

J lost 0 bases, V lost 6 bases, and 4 bases had no gene match. This CDR3 is built from 14 residues. Germline V gene data show CDR1 as SGHRS and CDR2 as YFSETQ. With 60 Vbeta and 13 Jbeta primers, the PCR was carried out. Sequenced by immunoSEQ multiplex PCR; TCRdb stores in-frame clones only, minus some. This sample has about 180,000 clones; roughly 82% occur once, and the top ten carry 1.5% to 1.7%. Specimen: PBMCs. This TCR was recovered from a man aged 40-49 years in good health and CMV-seronegative. The V gene is TRBV5-1, the J gene TRBJ2-3; 7 nucleotides line up with TRBD2. The CDR3: CASKGEGSTDTQYF. Here the CDR3 DNA reads TGCGCCAGCAAAGGGGAGGGGAGCACAGATACGCAGTATTTT.